The 20 T cell receptor beta chains reported below all come from one sample, sequenced in a study of cytomegalovirus exposure and HLA in healthy donors. PCR used 60 Vbeta primers and 13 Jbeta primers. Libraries were prepared by immunoSEQ multiplex PCR; TCRdb keeps only in-frame clonotypes and omits some of them. This table has approximately 190,000 clones, around 87% appearing once. The sequenced sample consisted of PBMCs. The receptors originated from a boy between 2 and 10 years old in good health and CMV-seronegative.

V is TRBV13 and J is TRBJ2-7; 11 bases map to TRBD2. CDR3 length: 17 residues. Trimming removed 4 bases from V and 2 bases from J; junction bases left unmatched: 10. CDR1 PRHDT and CDR2 FYEKMQ come from the germline V gene (reference sequence). The CDR3 DNA reads TGTGCCAGCAGCTCTGGGCCTGCTAGCGGGGGGCCCTACGAGCAGTACTTC. Translated, it gives CASSSGPASGGPYEQYF.

This chain uses TRBV6-1 with TRBJ2-7; TRBD2 matches 13 bases. The CDR3 is made up of 14 amino acids. V shed 6 bases, J shed 6 bases, and the junction held 5 bases outside the gene matches. Germline V CDR1 and CDR2: MNHNS, SASEGT. The CDR3 spells CASRGLAGDREQYF. DNA of the CDR3: TGTGCCAGCAGAGGACTAGCGGGAGACCGCGAGCAGTACTTC.

V gene TRBV7-9 combines with J gene TRBJ2-1; 10 bases fit TRBD2. This CDR3 is 13 amino acids long. Germline assignment: CDR1 SEHNR and CDR2 FQNEAQ (reference sequence). With 7 bases clipped from V and 15 bases from J, the junction kept 12 bases outside the gene matches. The CDR3 sequence is CASNGASGSETFF. CDR3 nucleotides: TGTGCCAGCAACGGGGCTAGCGGGAGTGAAACGTTCTTC.

CDR3 DNA sequence: TGTGCCAGCAGTGACTTACAGGTGAGTGGCTACACCTTC. It specifies CASSDLQVSGYTF. The chain joins TRBV6-4 to TRBJ1-2; possibly TRBD1 for D (5 bases). Germline CDR1 MRHNA, CDR2 SNTAGT. The CDR3 is 13 amino acids. Trimming took 1 base from V and 7 from J, leaving 10 bases between them.

The chain's CDR3 is CASSFAGGGTDTQYF. The CDR3 bases are TGCGCCAGCAGCTTTGCGGGAGGGGGGACAGATACGCAGTATTTT. The chain joins TRBV5-1 to TRBJ2-3; 9 nucleotides align to TRBD2. With V trimmed by 2 bases and J by 3 bases, 4 bases remained unmatched. CDR3 length equals 15 residues. Germline V gene data show CDR1 as SGHRS and CDR2 as YFSETQ.

The chain is built from TRBV28 and TRBJ1-2; D is unclear. The germline V gene has CDR1 MDHEN and CDR2 SYDVKM. The CDR3 spans 10 residues. CDR3 sequence: CVRRRNGYTF. DNA of the CDR3: TGTGTCCGACGGCGGAATGGCTACACCTTC.

CDR3 coding DNA: TGTGCCAGCAGCTTACCCGAGCGGGACACAGATACGCAGTATTTT. This encodes CASSLPERDTDTQYF. The chain recombines TRBV7-9 with TRBJ2-3; 7 bases are a match to TRBD2. This CDR3 spans 15 amino acids. J was trimmed by 2 bases and V by 2 bases; bases with no gene match: 4. Germline V lookup: CDR1 SEHNR, CDR2 FQNEAQ (reference sequence).

J is TRBJ2-5 and V is TRBV9; D remains unclear. This CDR3 comprises 14 residues. V dropped 0 bases and J dropped 0 bases, with 6 bases sitting between them. Germline V CDR1 and CDR2: SGDLS, YYNGEE. In DNA, the CDR3 is TGTGCCAGCAGCGTAGACATAAACCAAGAGACCCAGTACTTC. This translates into CASSVDINQETQYF. The entire variable domain, with the rest obtained from reference TRBV9 and TRBJ2-5, is as follows: DSGVTQTPKHLITATGQRVTLRCSPRSGDLSVYWYQQSLDQGLQFLIQYYNGEERAKGNILERFSAQQFPDLHSELNLSSLELGDSALYFCASSVDINQETQYFGPGTRLLVL.

This chain connects TRBV2 to TRBJ2-7; 13 bases agree with TRBD2. The CDR3 has 14 residues. The V and J ends lost 6 bases and 3 bases, in that order; junction bases with no gene match: 2. Germline lookup yields CDR1 SNHLY and CDR2 FYNNEI. The CDR3 DNA is TGTGCCAGCAGAGGACTAGCGGGGGACTACGAGCAGTACTTC. Translated: CASRGLAGDYEQYF.

This rearrangement joins TRBV5-6 to TRBJ2-1; possibly TRBD2 for D (5 bases). The CDR3 runs 12 residues. Trimming left V 3 bases short and J 10 bases short, with 11 bases between. Germline lookup yields CDR1 SGHDT and CDR2 YYEEEE. CDR3 in amino acids: CASSSLRLEQFF. The CDR3 bases are TGTGCCAGCAGCTCCCTAAGACTAGAGCAGTTCTTC.

CDR3 sequence: CASSLSIGGSPLHF. The CDR3 DNA sequence: TGTGCCAGCAGCTTGAGCATAGGGGGTTCACCCCTCCACTTT. This chain connects TRBV5-4 to TRBJ1-6; tentative D call: TRBD1 (6 bases). The CDR3 length is 14 residues. V lost 1 base to trimming and J lost 9 bases, with 11 bases between them. CDR1 is SGHNT and CDR2 is YYREEE in the germline V gene (reference sequence).

The sample holds one count of this clone. J is TRBJ1-1 and V is TRBV18; the D is unclear. The CDR3 covers 14 residues. The V and J ends lost 2 bases and 1 base respectively, with 8 bases between them. The V gene's germline CDR1 is KGHSH and CDR2 LQKENI. CDR3 amino acids: CASSPSTGNTEAFF. CDR3 bases: TGTGCCAGCTCACCAAGCACGGGGAACACTGAAGCTTTCTTT. Based on the CDR3 plus reference TRBV18 and TRBJ1-1, the full variable domain is NAGVMQNPRHLVRRRGQEARLRCSPMKGHSHVYWYRQLPEEGLKFMVYLQKENIIDESGMPKERFSAEFPKEGPSILRIQQVVRGDSAAYFCASSPSTGNTEAFFGQGTRLTVV.

This chain joins TRBV28 and TRBJ1-2; 11 nucleotides agree with TRBD1. This CDR3 spans 16 amino acids. The trim removed 8 bases at V and 6 bases at J, leaving 14 bases unmatched. Germline V CDR1 and CDR2: MDHEN, SYDVKM. For the CDR3, the DNA is TGTGCCAGCTTGATAGGTCCCGGGACAGGGGGTCATGGCTACACCTTC. Translating gives CASLIGPGTGGHGYTF.

J is TRBJ1-6 and V is TRBV27, with D possibly matching TRBD1 (5 bases). V was cut by 6 bases and J by 7 bases, with 13 bases left in between. This CDR3 region has 14 residues. CDR1 is MNHEY and CDR2 is SMNVEV in the germline V gene (reference sequence). The CDR3 spells CASRWGVGNSPLHF. CDR3 DNA: TGTGCCAGCAGATGGGGGGTGGGGAATTCACCCCTCCACTTT.

The V call is TRBV7-3, the J call TRBJ2-1, with 7 bases lining up with TRBD1. Losses at the gene ends were 5 bases for V and 0 bases for J; bases not matched to a gene: 10. Germline V gene lookup returns CDR1 SGHTA and CDR2 FQGTGA. The CDR3 is 17 residues long. CDR3 sequence (DNA): TGTGCCAGCAGCGCCGGGACAGTCTTCAGCTCCTACAATGAGCAGTTCTTC. Protein sequence: CASSAGTVFSSYNEQFF.

The rearrangement joins TRBV7-2 to TRBJ1-5, with a possible D match to TRBD1 (6 bases). There are 14 residues in the CDR3. The germline gives CDR1 SGHTA, CDR2 FQGNSA. V lost 5 bases and J lost 3, with 11 bases in between. The DNA for the CDR3 is TGTGCCAGCAGCGCCACAGGGTTCAATCAGCCCCAGCATTTT. This translates into CASSATGFNQPQHF.

The chain joins TRBV5-1 to TRBJ2-1; 10 nucleotides agree with TRBD2. Germline trimming cut 0 bases from V and 9 bases from J; bases unmatched to any gene: 3. Germline CDR1 reads SGHRS; CDR2 reads YFSETQ. This CDR3 region has 14 residues. CDR3 bases: TGCGCCAGCAGCTTGGGGACTAGCGGTCCTGAGCAGTTCTTC. This codes for CASSLGTSGPEQFF.

This chain joins TRBV4-1 and TRBJ2-1; D is possibly TRBD2 (6 bases). Germline lookup yields CDR1 MGHRA and CDR2 YSYEKL. The V gene lost 1 base and the J gene lost 0 bases, with 13 bases spanning the gap. The CDR3 runs 17 residues. The DNA for the CDR3 is TGCGCCAGCAGCCAAGCGGCGGGGAAAATCTCCTACAATGAGCAGTTCTTC. It specifies CASSQAAGKISYNEQFF.

This clone was found a few times. This sequence joins TRBV4-1 and TRBJ1-5; D possibly corresponds to TRBD1 (5 bases). The CDR3 totals 14 residues. V lost 4 bases and J 2 bases, leaving 9 bases between the germline ends. In germline, CDR1 is MGHRA, CDR2 YSYEKL. The CDR3 region has the DNA TGCGCCAGCAGCCTCGTAGGGGGCAATCAGCCCCAGCATTTT. Translation gives CASSLVGGNQPQHF.

In its sample, this clone was seen once. The rearrangement links TRBV4-1 to TRBJ2-7, with 7 bases that match TRBD1. The germline V gene has CDR1 MGHRA and CDR2 YSYEKL. The CDR3 length is 14 residues. J was trimmed by 6 bases and V by 4 bases; bases with no gene match: 9. The DNA for the CDR3 is TGCGCCAGCAGCCTGACAGGGAATTCCGGCGAGCAGTACTTC. It codes for CASSLTGNSGEQYF.